The next 6 T cell receptor beta chains were all read from a single sample in a study of shared clonotypes between healthy human individuals. The method was immunoSEQ multiplex PCR; TCRdb's version includes in-frame clones alone and lacks a portion of them. The sample carries around 480,000 clones, nearly 80% recorded once. Sequenced material: PBMCs. The receptors were gathered from a woman in her forties in good health. Some clones in this sample may be carry-over from other donors' samples.

The chain combines TRBV4-1 with TRBJ2-1; no firm D call. The V gene lost 0 bases and the J gene lost 0 bases, with 9 bases spanning the gap. This CDR3 comprises 16 residues. Germline CDR1 MGHRA, CDR2 YSYEKL. The DNA for the CDR3 is TGCGCCAGCAGCCAAGATCCGCGAGTCTCCTACAATGAGCAGTTCTTC. As protein: CASSQDPRVSYNEQFF.

The J gene is TRBJ2-5, the V gene TRBV10-3, with a possible D match to TRBD2 (6 bases). Trimming pared 0 bases from V and 4 bases from J, leaving 9 bases between. The germline V gene has CDR1 ENHRY and CDR2 SYGVKD. The CDR3 totals 14 residues. The CDR3 is CAISESGGLETQYF. DNA of the CDR3: TGTGCCATCAGTGAGTCGGGGGGTCTAGAGACCCAGTACTTC.

The chain combines TRBV11-2 with TRBJ2-7; 7 bases agree with TRBD2. The germline V gene encodes CDR1 SGHAT and CDR2 FQNNGV. The length of the CDR3 is 14 residues. Unmatched junction bases numbered 9, after V lost 3 bases and J lost 7 bases. The CDR3 DNA reads as TGTGCCAGCAGCTTTTCTAGCGGCCCGGGAGAGCAGTACTTC. As protein: CASSFSSGPGEQYF.

The chain uses TRBV14 and TRBJ2-5; TRBD1 matches at 7 bases. Germline values: CDR1 SGHDN, CDR2 FVKESK. The CDR3 has 15 residues. The V segment lost 5 bases and the J segment 1 base; nucleotides outside the gene matches: 7. CDR3 amino acids: CASSKRAGGQETQYF. The CDR3 DNA reads TGTGCCAGCAGCAAACGGGCAGGGGGCCAAGAGACCCAGTACTTC. Filled out from reference TRBV14 and TRBJ2-5, the complete variable domain reads EAGVTQFPSHSVIEKGQTVTLRCDPISGHDNLYWYRRVMGKEIKFLLHFVKESKQDESGMPNNRFLAERTGGTYSTLKVQPAELEDSGVYFCASSKRAGGQETQYFGPGTRLLVL.

The sample holds one count of this clone. This rearrangement joins TRBV4-2 to TRBJ2-1, with 7 bases aligning to TRBD2. Per the germline V gene, CDR1 is LGHNA and CDR2 is YNFKEQ. The CDR3 contains 15 residues. Trimming removed 1 base from V and 1 base from J; junction bases left unmatched: 1. This chain's CDR3 is CASSQGGGSYNEQFF. CDR3 DNA: TGTGCCAGCAGCCAAGGGGGGGGGTCCTACAATGAGCAGTTCTTC.

The V and J genes are TRBV5-5 and TRBJ2-3, with D unresolved. The CDR3 is 17 residues long. Between the trimmed V and J ends, which lost 0 bases and 0 bases, there was a span of 14 bases. The germline CDR1 and CDR2 sequences are SGHKS and YYEKEE (reference sequence). DNA for the CDR3: TGTGCCAGCAGCTTGGCTGGCAGGAAACCTAGCACAGATACGCAGTATTTT. Translated: CASSLAGRKPSTDTQYF. The whole variable domain, remainder taken from reference TRBV5-5 and TRBJ2-3, is DAGVTQSPTHLIKTRGQQVTLRCSPISGHKSVSWYQQVLGQGPQFIFQYYEKEERGRGNFPDRFSARQFPNYSSELNVNALLLGDSALYLCASSLAGRKPSTDTQYFGPGTRLTVL.